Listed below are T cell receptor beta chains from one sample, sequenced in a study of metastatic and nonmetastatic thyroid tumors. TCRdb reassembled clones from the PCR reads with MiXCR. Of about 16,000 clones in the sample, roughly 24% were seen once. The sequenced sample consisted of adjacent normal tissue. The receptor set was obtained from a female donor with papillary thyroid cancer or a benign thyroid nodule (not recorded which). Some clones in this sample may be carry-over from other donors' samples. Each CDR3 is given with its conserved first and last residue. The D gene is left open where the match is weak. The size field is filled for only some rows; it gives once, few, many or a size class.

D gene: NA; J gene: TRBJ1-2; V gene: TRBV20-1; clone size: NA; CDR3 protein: CSASTGTKYGYTF; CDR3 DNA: TGCAGTGCTAGTACTGGGACAAAATATGGCTACACCTTC
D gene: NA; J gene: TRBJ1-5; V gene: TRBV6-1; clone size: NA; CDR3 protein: CASSFSFSNQPQHF; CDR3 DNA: TGTGCCAGCAGTTTCAGCTTTAGCAATCAGCCCCAGCATTTT
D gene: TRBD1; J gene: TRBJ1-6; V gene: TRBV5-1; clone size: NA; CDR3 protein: CASSLSGQYNSPLHF; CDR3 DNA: TGCGCCAGCAGCTTGTCGGGACAGTATAATTCACCCCTCCACTTT
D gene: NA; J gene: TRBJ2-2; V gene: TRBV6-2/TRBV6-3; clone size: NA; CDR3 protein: CASSPSGGSTGELFF; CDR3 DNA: TGTGCCAGCAGCCCTTCTGGGGGGTCCACCGGGGAGCTGTTTTTT
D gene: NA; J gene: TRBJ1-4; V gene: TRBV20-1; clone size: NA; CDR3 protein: CSARDGGEKLFF; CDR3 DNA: TGCAGTGCTAGAGATGGGGGCGAAAAACTGTTTTTT
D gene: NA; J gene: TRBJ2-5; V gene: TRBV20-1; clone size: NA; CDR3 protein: CSARDWREISQETQYF; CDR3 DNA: TGCAGTGCTAGAGATTGGAGGGAGATTTCCCAAGAGACCCAGTACTTC
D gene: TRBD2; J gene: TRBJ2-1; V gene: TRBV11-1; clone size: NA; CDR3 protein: CASSFSGRSYNEQFF; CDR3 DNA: TGTGCCAGCAGCTTTAGCGGGAGGTCCTACAATGAGCAGTTCTTC
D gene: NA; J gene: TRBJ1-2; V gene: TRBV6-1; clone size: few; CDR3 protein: CASSDPQGQTNYGYTF; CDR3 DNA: TGTGCCAGCAGCGACCCTCAGGGTCAGACTAACTATGGCTACACCTTC
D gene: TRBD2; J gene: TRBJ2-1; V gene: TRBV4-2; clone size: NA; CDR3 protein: CASSQQPRTSTFQFF; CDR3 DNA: TGTGCCAGCAGCCAACAACCCCGGACTAGCACTTTTCAGTTCTTC
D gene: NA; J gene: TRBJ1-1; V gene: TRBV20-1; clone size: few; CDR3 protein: CSAKVGSRLNTEAFF; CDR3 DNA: TGCAGTGCTAAGGTCGGCAGCCGATTGAACACTGAAGCTTTCTTT
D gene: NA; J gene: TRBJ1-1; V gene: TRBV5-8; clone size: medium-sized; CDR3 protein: CASSLQGDTEAFF; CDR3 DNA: TGTGCCAGCAGCTTGCAGGGAGACACTGAAGCTTTCTTT
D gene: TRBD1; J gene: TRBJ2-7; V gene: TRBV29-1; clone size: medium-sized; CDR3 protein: CSVPVGRGLSEEQYF; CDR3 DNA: TGCAGCGTCCCCGTGGGCAGGGGGCTTTCGGAAGAGCAGTACTTC
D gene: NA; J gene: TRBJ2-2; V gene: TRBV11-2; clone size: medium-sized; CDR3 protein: CASSLEAWPGELFF; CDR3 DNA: TGTGCCAGCAGCTTAGAAGCATGGCCCGGGGAGCTGTTTTTT
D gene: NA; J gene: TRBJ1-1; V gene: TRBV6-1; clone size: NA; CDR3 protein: CASTGPWDTEAFF; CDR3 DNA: TGTGCCAGCACGGGTCCTTGGGACACTGAAGCTTTCTTT
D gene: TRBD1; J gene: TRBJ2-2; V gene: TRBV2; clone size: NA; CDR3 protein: CASRRAGGTGELFF; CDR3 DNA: TGTGCCAGCAGGAGGGCAGGGGGCACCGGGGAGCTGTTTTTT
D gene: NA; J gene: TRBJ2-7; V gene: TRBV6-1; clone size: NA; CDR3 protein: CASSERGAFPLEQYF; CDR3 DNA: TGTGCCAGCAGTGAACGGGGAGCTTTCCCTTTGGAGCAGTACTTC
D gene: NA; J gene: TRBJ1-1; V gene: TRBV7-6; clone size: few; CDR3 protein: CASRRDTYPNTEAFF; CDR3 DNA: TGTGCCAGCAGACGGGACACCTACCCGAACACTGAAGCTTTCTTT
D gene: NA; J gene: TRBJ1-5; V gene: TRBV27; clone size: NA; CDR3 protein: CASSAWRNQPQHF; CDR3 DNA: TGTGCCAGCAGCGCGTGGAGAAATCAGCCCCAGCATTTT
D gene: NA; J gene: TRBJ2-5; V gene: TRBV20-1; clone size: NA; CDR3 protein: CSASRLAEETQYF; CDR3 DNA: TGCAGTGCTAGTCGTCTAGCAGAGGAGACCCAGTACTTC
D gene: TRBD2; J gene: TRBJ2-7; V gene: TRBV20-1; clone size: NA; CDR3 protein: CSARAPSGGAPYEQYF; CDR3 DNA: TGCAGTGCTAGAGCGCCTAGCGGGGGGGCCCCCTACGAGCAGTACTTC
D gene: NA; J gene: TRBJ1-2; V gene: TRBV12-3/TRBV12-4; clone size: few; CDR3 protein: CASSLDGNYGYTF; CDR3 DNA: TGTGCCAGCAGTTTAGACGGAAACTATGGCTACACCTTC
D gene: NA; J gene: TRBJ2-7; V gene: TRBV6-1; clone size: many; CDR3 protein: CASGPRNRLYEQYF; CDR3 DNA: TGTGCCAGCGGCCCCAGGAACCGGTTATACGAGCAGTACTTC
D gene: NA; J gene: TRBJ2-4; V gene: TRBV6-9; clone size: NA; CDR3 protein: CASSYAMGQAKNIQYF; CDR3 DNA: TGTGCCAGCAGTTACGCCATGGGCCAAGCCAAAAACATTCAGTACTTC
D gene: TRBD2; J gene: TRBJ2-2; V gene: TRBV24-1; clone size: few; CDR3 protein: CATSETSPNTGELFF; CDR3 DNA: TGTGCCACCAGTGAGACTAGCCCGAATACCGGGGAGCTGTTTTTT
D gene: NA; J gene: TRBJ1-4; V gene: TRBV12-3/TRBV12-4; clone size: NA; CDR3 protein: CASSLSRTHEKLFF; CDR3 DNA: TGTGCCAGCAGTTTAAGTCGGACCCATGAAAAACTGTTTTTT
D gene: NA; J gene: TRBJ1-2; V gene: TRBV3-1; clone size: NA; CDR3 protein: CASSPGSELGGYTF; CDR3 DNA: TGTGCCAGCAGCCCGGGCTCGGAATTGGGGGGCTACACCTTC
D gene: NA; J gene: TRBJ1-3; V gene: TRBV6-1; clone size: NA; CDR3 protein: CASSQVSGNTIYF; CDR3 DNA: TGTGCCAGCAGTCAAGTCTCTGGAAACACCATATATTTT
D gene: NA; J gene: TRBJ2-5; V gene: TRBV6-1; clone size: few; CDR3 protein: CASWDQETQYF; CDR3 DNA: TGTGCCAGCTGGGACCAAGAGACCCAGTACTTC
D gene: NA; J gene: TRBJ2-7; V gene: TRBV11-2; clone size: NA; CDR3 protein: CASSLGWQGLGYEQYF; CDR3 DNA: TGTGCCAGCAGCTTAGGGTGGCAGGGGCTGGGCTACGAGCAGTACTTC
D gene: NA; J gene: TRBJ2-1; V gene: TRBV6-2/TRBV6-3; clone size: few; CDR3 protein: CASGSFIF; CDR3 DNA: TGTGCCAGCGGGTCTTTCATCTTC
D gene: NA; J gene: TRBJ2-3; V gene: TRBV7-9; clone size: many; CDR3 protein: CASSLVRTARDTQYF; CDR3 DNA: TGTGCCAGCAGCTTAGTCCGGACAGCGCGGGATACGCAGTATTTT
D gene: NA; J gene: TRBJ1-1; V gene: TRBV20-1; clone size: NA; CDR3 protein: CRPAEAFF; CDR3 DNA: TGCAGGCCAGCTGAAGCTTTCTTT
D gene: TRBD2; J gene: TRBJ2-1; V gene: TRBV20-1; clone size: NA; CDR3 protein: CSAISGRNYNEQFF; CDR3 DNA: TGCAGTGCTATTAGCGGGAGGAACTACAATGAGCAGTTCTTC
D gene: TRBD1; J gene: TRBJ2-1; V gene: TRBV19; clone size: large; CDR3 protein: CASSDLTGPVDEQFF; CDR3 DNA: TGTGCCAGTAGTGACCTGACAGGGCCGGTCGATGAGCAGTTCTTC
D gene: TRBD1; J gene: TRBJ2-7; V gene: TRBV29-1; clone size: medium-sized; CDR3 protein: CSVLMRGTGKGPYEQYF; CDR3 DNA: TGCAGCGTCTTAATGCGCGGGACAGGGAAGGGCCCCTACGAGCAGTACTTC
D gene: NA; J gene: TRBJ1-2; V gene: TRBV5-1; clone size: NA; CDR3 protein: CASRDNLDCYTF; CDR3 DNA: TGCGCCAGCCGGGATAACTTAGATTGCTACACCTTC
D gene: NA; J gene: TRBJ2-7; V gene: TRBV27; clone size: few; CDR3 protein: CASSIGQPYEQYF; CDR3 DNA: TGTGCCAGCAGTATAGGACAGCCCTACGAGCAGTACTTC
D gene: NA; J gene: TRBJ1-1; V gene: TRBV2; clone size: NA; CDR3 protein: CASKNTQNTEAFF; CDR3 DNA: TGTGCCAGCAAGAATACACAGAACACTGAAGCTTTCTTT
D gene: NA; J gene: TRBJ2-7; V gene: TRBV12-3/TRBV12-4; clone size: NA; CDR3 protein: CASTIRGGRYEQYF; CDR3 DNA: TGTGCCAGCACCATTCGAGGGGGACGCTACGAGCAGTACTTC
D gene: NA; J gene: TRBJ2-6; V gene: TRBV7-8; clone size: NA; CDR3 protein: CASSLDQGAGANVLTF; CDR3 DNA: TGTGCCAGCAGCTTAGACCAGGGAGCCGGGGCCAACGTCCTGACTTTC
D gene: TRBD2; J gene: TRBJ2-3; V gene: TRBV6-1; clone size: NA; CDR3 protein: CASSVSGGGTPTDTQYF; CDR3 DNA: TGTGCCAGCAGTGTCAGTGGCGGGGGGACCCCCACAGATACGCAGTATTTT
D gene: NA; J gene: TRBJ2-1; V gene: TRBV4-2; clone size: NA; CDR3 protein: CASSQGGRGHEQFF; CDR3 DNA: TGTGCCAGCAGCCAAGGGGGTAGGGGCCATGAGCAGTTCTTC
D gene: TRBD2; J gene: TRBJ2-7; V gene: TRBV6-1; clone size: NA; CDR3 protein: CASTRTSGAYEQYF; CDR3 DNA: TGTGCCAGCACCAGGACTAGCGGGGCCTACGAGCAGTACTTC
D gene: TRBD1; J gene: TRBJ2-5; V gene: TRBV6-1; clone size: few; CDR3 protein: CASSSGTGGETQYF; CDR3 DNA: TGTGCCAGCAGTTCCGGCACAGGGGGGGAGACCCAGTACTTC
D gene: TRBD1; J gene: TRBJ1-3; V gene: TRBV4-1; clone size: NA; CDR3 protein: CASSQAWTGASGNTIYF; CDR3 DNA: TGCGCCAGCAGCCAAGCGTGGACAGGGGCATCTGGAAACACCATATATTTT
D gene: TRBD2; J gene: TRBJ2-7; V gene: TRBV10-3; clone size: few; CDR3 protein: CAIRYTSGGTHYEQYF; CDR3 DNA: TGTGCCATCAGATATACTAGCGGGGGGACCCACTACGAGCAGTACTTC
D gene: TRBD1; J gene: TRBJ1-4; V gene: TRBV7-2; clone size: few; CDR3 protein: CASSLGQGNEKLFF; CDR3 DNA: TGTGCCAGCAGCTTGGGACAGGGCAATGAAAAACTGTTTTTT
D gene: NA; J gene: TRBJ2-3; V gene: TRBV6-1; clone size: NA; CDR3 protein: CASPPPLSTDTQYF; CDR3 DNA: TGTGCCAGCCCCCCGCCCCTGAGCACAGATACGCAGTATTTT
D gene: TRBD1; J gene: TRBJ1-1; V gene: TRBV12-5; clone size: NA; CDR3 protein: CASGPGTGGTEAFF; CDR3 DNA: TGTGCTAGTGGTCCCGGGACAGGGGGAACTGAAGCTTTCTTT
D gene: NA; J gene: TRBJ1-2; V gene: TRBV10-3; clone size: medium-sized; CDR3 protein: CAISGTKGDDSIGYTF; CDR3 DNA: TGTGCCATCAGCGGGACGAAGGGGGATGACTCAATAGGCTACACCTTC
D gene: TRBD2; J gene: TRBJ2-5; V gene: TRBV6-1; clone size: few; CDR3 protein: CASGLREEETQYF; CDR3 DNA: TGTGCCAGCGGTCTCCGGGAGGAGGAGACCCAGTACTTC
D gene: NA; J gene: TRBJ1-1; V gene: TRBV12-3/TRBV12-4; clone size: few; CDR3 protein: CASSLTEGKTEAFF; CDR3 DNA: TGTGCCAGCAGTTTGACAGAGGGAAAGACTGAAGCTTTCTTT
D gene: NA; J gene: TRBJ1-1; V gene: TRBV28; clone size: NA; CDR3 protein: CASSLRELTEAFF; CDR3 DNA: TGTGCCAGCAGCCTCCGGGAGCTCACTGAAGCTTTCTTT